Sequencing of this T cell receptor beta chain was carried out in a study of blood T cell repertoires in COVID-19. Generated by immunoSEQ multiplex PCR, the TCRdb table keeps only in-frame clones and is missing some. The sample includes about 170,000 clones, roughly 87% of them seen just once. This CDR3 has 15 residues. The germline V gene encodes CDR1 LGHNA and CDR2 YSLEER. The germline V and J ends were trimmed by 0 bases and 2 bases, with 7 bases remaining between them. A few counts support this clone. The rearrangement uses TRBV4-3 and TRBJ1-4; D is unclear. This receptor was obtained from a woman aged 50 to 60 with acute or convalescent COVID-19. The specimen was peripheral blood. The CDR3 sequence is CASSQESGTNEKLFF. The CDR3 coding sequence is TGCGCCAGCAGCCAAGAGTCAGGCACTAATGAAAAACTGTTTTTT.